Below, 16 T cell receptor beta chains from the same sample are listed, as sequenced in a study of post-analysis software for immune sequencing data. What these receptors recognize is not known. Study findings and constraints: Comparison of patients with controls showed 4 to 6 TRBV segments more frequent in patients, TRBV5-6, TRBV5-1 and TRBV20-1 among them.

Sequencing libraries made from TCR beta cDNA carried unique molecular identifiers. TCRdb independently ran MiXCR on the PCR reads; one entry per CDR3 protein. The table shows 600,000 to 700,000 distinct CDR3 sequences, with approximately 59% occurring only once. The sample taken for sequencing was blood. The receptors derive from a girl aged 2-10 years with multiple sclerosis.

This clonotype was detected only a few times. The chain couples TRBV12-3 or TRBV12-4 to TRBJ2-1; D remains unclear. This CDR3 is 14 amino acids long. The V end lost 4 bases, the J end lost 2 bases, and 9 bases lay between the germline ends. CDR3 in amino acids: CASSSTTPYNEQFF. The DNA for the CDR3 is TGTGCCAGCAGTTCAACTACACCCTACAATGAGCAGTTCTTC.

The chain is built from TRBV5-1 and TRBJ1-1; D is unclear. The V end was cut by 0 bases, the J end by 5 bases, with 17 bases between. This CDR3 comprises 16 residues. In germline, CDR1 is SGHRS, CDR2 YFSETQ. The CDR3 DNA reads TGCGCCAGCAGCTTGGAAGCCTCCCCGGTGGGGACTGAAGCTTTCTTT. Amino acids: CASSLEASPVGTEAFF.

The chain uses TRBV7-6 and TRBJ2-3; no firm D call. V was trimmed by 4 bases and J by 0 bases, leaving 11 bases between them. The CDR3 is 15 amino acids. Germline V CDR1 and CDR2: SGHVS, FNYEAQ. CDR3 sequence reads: CASSSGPPSTDTQYF. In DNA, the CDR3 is TGTGCCAGCAGCTCGGGTCCCCCTAGCACAGATACGCAGTATTTT.

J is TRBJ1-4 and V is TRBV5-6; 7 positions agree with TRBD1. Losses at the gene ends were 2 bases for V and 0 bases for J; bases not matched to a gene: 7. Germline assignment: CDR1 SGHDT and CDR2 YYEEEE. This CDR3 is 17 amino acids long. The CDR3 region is CASSLKEGAATNEKLFF. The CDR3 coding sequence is TGTGCCAGCAGCTTAAAGGAGGGGGCGGCAACTAATGAAAAACTGTTTTTT.

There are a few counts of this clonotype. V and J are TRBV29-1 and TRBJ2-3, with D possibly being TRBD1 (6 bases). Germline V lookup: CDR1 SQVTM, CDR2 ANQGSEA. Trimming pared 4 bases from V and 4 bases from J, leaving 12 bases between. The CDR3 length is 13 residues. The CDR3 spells CSVGPDSSDTQYF. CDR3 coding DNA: TGCAGCGTTGGCCCGGACAGCTCAGATACGCAGTATTTT.

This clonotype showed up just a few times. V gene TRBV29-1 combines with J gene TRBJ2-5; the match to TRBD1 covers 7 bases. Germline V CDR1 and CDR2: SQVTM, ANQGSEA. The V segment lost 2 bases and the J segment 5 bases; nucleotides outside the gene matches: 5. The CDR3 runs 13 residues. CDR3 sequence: CSVETLQGETQYF. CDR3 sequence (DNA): TGCAGCGTTGAAACGTTACAGGGGGAGACCCAGTACTTC.

In nucleotides, the CDR3 is TGTGCCAGCTCACCACCGGGGACAGCGTACCAAGAGACCCAGTACTTC. Its protein is CASSPPGTAYQETQYF. The rearrangement uses TRBV18 and TRBJ2-5; 7 nucleotides line up with TRBD1. Germline-derived CDR1 and CDR2 are KGHSH and LQKENI. V lost 0 bases and J lost 0; bases outside the gene matches: 4. This CDR3 is 16 amino acids long.

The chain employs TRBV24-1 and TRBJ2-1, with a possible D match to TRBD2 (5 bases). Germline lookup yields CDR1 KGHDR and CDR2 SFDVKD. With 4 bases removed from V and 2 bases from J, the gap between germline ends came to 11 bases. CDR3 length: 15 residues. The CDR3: CATSDREVAYNEQFF. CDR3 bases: TGTGCCACCAGTGACCGGGAAGTCGCCTACAATGAGCAGTTCTTC.

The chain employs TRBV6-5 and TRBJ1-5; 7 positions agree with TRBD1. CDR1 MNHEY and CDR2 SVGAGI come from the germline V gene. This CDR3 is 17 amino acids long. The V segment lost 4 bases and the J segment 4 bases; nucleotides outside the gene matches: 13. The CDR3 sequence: CASSSSRRDSNNQPQHF. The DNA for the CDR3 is TGTGCCAGCAGTTCCTCGAGGCGGGACAGCAATAATCAGCCCCAGCATTTT.

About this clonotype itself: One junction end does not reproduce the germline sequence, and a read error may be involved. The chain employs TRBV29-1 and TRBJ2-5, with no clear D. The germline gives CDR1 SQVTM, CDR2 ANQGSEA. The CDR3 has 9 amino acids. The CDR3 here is CSAPETQYF. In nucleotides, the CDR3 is TGCAGCGCCCCGGAGACGCAGTACTTC. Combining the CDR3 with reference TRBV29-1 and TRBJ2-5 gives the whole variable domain SAVISQKPSRDICQRGTSLTIQCQVDSQVTMMFWYRQQPGQSLTLIATANQGSEATYESGFVIDKFPISRPNLTFSTLTVSNMSPEDSSIYLCSAPETQYFGPGTRLLVL.

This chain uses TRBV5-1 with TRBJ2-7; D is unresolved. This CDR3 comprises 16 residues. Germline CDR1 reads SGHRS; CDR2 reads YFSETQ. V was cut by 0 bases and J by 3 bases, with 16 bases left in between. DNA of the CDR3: TGCGCCAGCAGCTTGGCTCCGGGTACTCGGCTCTACGAGCAGTACTTC. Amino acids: CASSLAPGTRLYEQYF.

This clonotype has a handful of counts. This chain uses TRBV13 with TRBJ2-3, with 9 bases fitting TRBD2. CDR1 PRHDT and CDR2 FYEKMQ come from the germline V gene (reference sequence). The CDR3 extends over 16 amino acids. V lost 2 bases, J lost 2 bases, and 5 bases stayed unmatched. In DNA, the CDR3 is TGTGCCAGCAGCTTATTACTAGCGGGTATCACAGATACGCAGTATTTT. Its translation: CASSLLLAGITDTQYF. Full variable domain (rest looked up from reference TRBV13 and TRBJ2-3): AAGVIQSPRHLIKEKRETATLKCYPIPRHDTVYWYQQGPGQDPQFLISFYEKMQSDKGSIPDRFSAQQFSDYHSELNMSSLELGDSALYFCASSLLLAGITDTQYFGPGTRLTVL.

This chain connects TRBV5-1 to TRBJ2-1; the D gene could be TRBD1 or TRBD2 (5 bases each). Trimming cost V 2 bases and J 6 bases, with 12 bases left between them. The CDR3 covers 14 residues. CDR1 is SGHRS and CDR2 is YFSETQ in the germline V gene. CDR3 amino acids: CASSFAGTPNEQFF. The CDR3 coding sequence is TGCGCCAGCAGCTTCGCCGGGACCCCCAATGAGCAGTTCTTC.

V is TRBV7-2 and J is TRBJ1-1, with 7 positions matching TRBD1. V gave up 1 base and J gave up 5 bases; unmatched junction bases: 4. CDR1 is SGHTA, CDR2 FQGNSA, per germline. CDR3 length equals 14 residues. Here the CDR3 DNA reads TGTGCCAGCAGCTTAGGATTACAGGGGACTGAAGCTTTCTTT. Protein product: CASSLGLQGTEAFF.

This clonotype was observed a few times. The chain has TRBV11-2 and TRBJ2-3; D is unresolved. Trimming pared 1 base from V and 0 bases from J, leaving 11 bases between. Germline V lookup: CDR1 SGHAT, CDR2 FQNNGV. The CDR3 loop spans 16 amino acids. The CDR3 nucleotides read TGTGCCAGCAGCTTAGGATCTAGTCCCAGCACAGATACGCAGTATTTT. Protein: CASSLGSSPSTDTQYF.

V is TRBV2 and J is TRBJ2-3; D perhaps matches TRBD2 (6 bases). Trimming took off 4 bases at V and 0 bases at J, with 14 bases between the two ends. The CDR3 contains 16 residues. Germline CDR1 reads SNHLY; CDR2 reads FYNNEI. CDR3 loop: CASSGGAGLSTDTQYF. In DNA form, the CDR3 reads TGTGCCAGCAGTGGGGGAGCGGGCCTCAGCACAGATACGCAGTATTTT.